This T cell receptor (beta chain) was sequenced for a study of regulatory T cells in long-lasting Graves disease. This clonotype was found many times. Antigen unknown. The time point is: persistent/refractory GD, antithyroid drugs over 5 years with positive TRAb. PBMC-derived RNA was used for the TCR library. V lost 1 base and J lost 2, with 9 bases in between. The CDR3 spans 14 residues. Germline values: CDR1 MDHEN, CDR2 SYDVKM. Findings and caveats of the study: Persistent disease showed a preference for TRBV28, TRBJ1-2 and TRBJ2-5. Sharing of public clonotypes was greater in persistent patients (under 3,000) than in new patients (roughly 970).

Libraries of TCR beta came from iRepertoire HTBI primers plus Arm-PCR of CDR3 regions. TCRdb reprocessed the multiplex PCR reads via MiXCR and lists one record per CDR3 protein. The table has fewer than 600,000 distinct CDR3 sequences, 22% seen once. The sample here was peripheral blood mononuclear cells (PBMCs), taken when the disease was refractory, from a patient treated with antithyroid drugs. This sequence originates from a female donor with Graves disease. The V call is TRBV28, the J call TRBJ2-7, with D perhaps matching TRBD1 (6 bases). The CDR3 DNA follows: TGTGCCAGCAGTTTATCGGACAGTACCTACGAGCAGTACTTC. Protein sequence: CASSLSDSTYEQYF.